These 3 T cell receptor beta chains were all obtained from the same sample, sequenced in a study of OX40 agonist ivuxolimab in advanced cancers. Clones were sequenced by immunoSEQ multiplex PCR, and TCRdb holds only the in-frame ones, with some missing. The sample holds some 97,000 clones; around 90% are singletons and the top ten take around 0.58%. The material sequenced was CD4+ or CD8+ T cells sorted from blood, taken in a trial of the OX40 agonist ivuxolimab. These receptors all come from an adult with an advanced solid tumor such as melanoma, head and neck, liver or kidney cancer.

V gene TRBV5-4 combines with J gene TRBJ2-3, with TRBD2 matching 8 bases. The CDR3 sequence is 17 residues long. Unmatched junction bases numbered 14, after V lost 5 bases and J lost 3 bases. Germline V CDR1 and CDR2: SGHNT, YYREEE (reference sequence). The DNA of the CDR3 is TGTGCCAGCAGTGGCGGCGGGAGGATGCTTATTACAGATACGCAGTATTTT. This gives the protein CASSGGGRMLITDTQYF.

The chain combines TRBV27 with TRBJ1-6; D remains unclear. Trimming shortened V by 6 bases and J by 5 bases, and 14 bases separated the two germline ends. The germline gives CDR1 MNHEY, CDR2 SMNVEV (reference sequence). This CDR3 has 15 residues. The CDR3 region is CASRLRGFDNSPLHF. The DNA of the CDR3 is TGTGCCAGCAGACTTCGGGGTTTTGATAATTCACCCCTCCACTTT.

The chain employs TRBV7-2 and TRBJ1-1, with 7 positions matching TRBD1. Germline lookup yields CDR1 SGHTA and CDR2 FQGNSA. Losses at the gene ends were 5 bases for V and 4 bases for J; bases not matched to a gene: 10. The CDR3 runs 15 residues. The CDR3 protein is CASSPQTGLSTEAFF. DNA for the CDR3: TGTGCCAGCAGCCCGCAGACAGGGCTAAGCACTGAAGCTTTCTTT.